Listed below are T cell receptor beta chains from one sample, sequenced in a study of shared clonotypes between healthy human individuals. TCRdb's table, derived via immunoSEQ multiplex PCR, lists solely in-frame clones and lacks some. The sample includes roughly 2.2 million clones, around 93% seen only once; the top ten take approximately 0.39%. Source material: naive CD4+ T cells from PBMCs. These receptor sequences come from a man between 18 and 29 years old in good health. Some clones in this sample may be carry-over from other donors' samples. Both conserved end residues are part of each CDR3. A D gene is named only where the DNA matches it firmly. For some rows the clone size is stated as once, few or many, or as a class when expanded; others skip it.

>NA|NA|TRBV7-3|TRBJ2-7
CASSLGAGLGVEQYF
TGTGCCAGCAGCTTAGGGGCAGGGCTGGGGGTCGAGCAGTACTTC
>NA|once|TRBV9|TRBJ2-7
CASSGRDPPYEQYF
TGTGCCAGCAGCGGAAGGGATCCGCCCTACGAGCAGTACTTC
>NA|NA|TRBV6-6|TRBJ1-1
CASSLRGTNTEAFF
TGTGCCAGCAGTCTCAGGGGAACGAACACTGAAGCTTTCTTT
>NA|NA|TRBV7-3|TRBJ2-2
CASSRDSYTGELFF
TGTGCCAGCAGTCGGGACTCCTACACCGGGGAGCTGTTTTTT
>NA|NA|TRBV6-1|TRBJ1-2
CASSDGNYGYTF
TGTGCCAGCAGTGACGGTAACTATGGCTACACCTTC
>NA|NA|TRBV6-5|TRBJ2-5
CASSYSRLNGETQYF
TGTGCCAGCAGTTACTCGAGACTTAACGGCGAGACCCAGTACTTC
>NA|NA|TRBV5-4|TRBJ1-2
CASSLSSGLPAGYTF
TGTGCCAGCAGCTTAAGCTCGGGTCTTCCGGCAGGCTACACCTTC
>NA|NA|TRBV19|TRBJ1-1
CATKRRLNTEAFF
TGTGCCACCAAAAGACGGCTGAACACTGAAGCTTTCTTT
>NA|NA|TRBV7-8|TRBJ1-6
CASSLRGITNSPLHF
TGTGCCAGCAGCTTACGGGGGATCACTAATTCACCCCTCCACTTT
>TRBD1|NA|TRBV11-3|TRBJ1-1
CASSRTGLDTEAFF
TGTGCCAGCAGCCGGACAGGTCTGGACACTGAAGCTTTCTTT
>NA|NA|TRBV4-1|TRBJ2-7
CASSQDFVRGREQYF
TGCGCCAGCAGCCAAGATTTCGTGCGGGGTCGCGAGCAGTACTTC